A selection of T cell receptor beta chains follows, all from one sample in a study of early T cells in non-severe SARS-CoV-2 infection. TCRdb processed the 5' RACE reads anew with MiXCR; each CDR3 protein has one entry. The sample yields about 67,000 distinct CDR3 sequences, around 10% seen once. Sequencing was performed on whole blood. The source is an adult who was a healthcare worker with PCR-confirmed SARS-CoV-2 infection or an uninfected control (not recorded which). CDR3s include the opening cysteine and the closing phenylalanine or tryptophan. Fields, in order: J gene, D gene, clone size, V gene, CDR3 DNA, CDR3 protein. A D gene is named only where the DNA matches it firmly. Clone size, where shown, is once, few, many, or a class for clones that have expanded.

TRBJ2-1	.	few	TRBV5-4	TGTGCCAGCAGCTTGCAGGGATCCTACAATGAGCAGTTCTTC	CASSLQGSYNEQFF
TRBJ2-7	TRBD2	many	TRBV11-2	TGTGCCAGCACCCTAATCGGGACTAGCGGCTCCTACGAGCAGTACTTC	CASTLIGTSGSYEQYF
TRBJ2-1	.	many	TRBV7-6	TGTGCCAGCAGCTCGAACACGTTCTACAATGAGCAGTTCTTC	CASSSNTFYNEQFF
TRBJ2-1	TRBD2	few	TRBV15	TGTGCCACCAGGGCTAGCGGGAGTTACAATGAGCAGTTCTTC	CATRASGSYNEQFF
TRBJ2-7	.	many	TRBV9	TGTGCCAGCAGCGTAGGTTCAGGGGCAAGCTACGAGCAGTACTTC	CASSVGSGASYEQYF
TRBJ2-3	.	many	TRBV12-3/TRBV12-4	TGTGCCAGCAGTTTAGGCAGGGTCACAGATACGCAGTATTTT	CASSLGRVTDTQYF
TRBJ2-1	TRBD2	.	TRBV10-3	TGTGCCATCAGTAACCGGGGGGACAATGAGCAGTTCTTC	CAISNRGDNEQFF
TRBJ2-7	TRBD1	few	TRBV12-3/TRBV12-4	TGTGCCAGCAGTTTTGGGACAGGGGACGAGCAGTACTTC	CASSFGTGDEQYF
TRBJ2-3	TRBD2	.	TRBV7-2	TGTGCCAGCAGCTTAGCGAGGACTAGCGGGGGGTGGTATTTT	CASSLARTSGGWYF
TRBJ1-3	.	few	TRBV29-1	TGCAGCGTTGAATACGGGGGCACTGGAAACACCATATATTTT	CSVEYGGTGNTIYF
TRBJ2-7	TRBD1	many	TRBV11-3	TGTGCCAGCAGCCCCGAGGGACAGGTCACCTACGAGCAGTACTTC	CASSPEGQVTYEQYF
TRBJ2-5	.	many	TRBV28	TGTGCCAGCAGTTTTCGAACAGGGCCAGAGACCCAGTACTTC	CASSFRTGPETQYF
TRBJ1-5	.	.	TRBV7-6	TGTGCCAGCAGCTCCCCTCCATCAGATAGCAATCAGCCCCAGCATTTT	CASSSPPSDSNQPQHF
TRBJ1-5	TRBD1	many	TRBV6-5	TGTGCCAGCAGTTACGACAGGGGTGGTCATCAGCCCCAGCATTTT	CASSYDRGGHQPQHF
TRBJ1-1	.	many	TRBV11-2	TGTGCCAGCAGCGGCCGAGGGCACACTGAAGCTTTCTTT	CASSGRGHTEAFF
TRBJ2-7	.	many	TRBV10-3	TGTGCCACCCAAGGGGGGGACGACTACTACGAGCAGTACTTC	CATQGGDDYYEQYF
TRBJ2-1	.	.	TRBV9	TGTGCCAGCAGCGTAGTCGGGAGCTCCTACAATGAGCAGTTCTTC	CASSVVGSSYNEQFF
TRBJ2-5	TRBD2	.	TRBV11-2	TGTGCCAGCAGCTTAGTTTATGGGTCCCAGCGGGGTACCCAGTACTTC	CASSLVYGSQRGTQYF
TRBJ2-1	.	many	TRBV19	TGTGCCAGTAGCCGGCGTGGAGGGATCAATGAGCAGTTCTTC	CASSRRGGINEQFF
TRBJ2-1	.	.	TRBV6-1	TGTGCCAGCAGTGAAAAGGCACCCTACAATGAGCAGTTCTTC	CASSEKAPYNEQFF
TRBJ2-7	.	few	TRBV20-1	TGCAGTGCTAGAGATCCGGGGGCGCTATCCGGCGAGCAGTACTTC	CSARDPGALSGEQYF
TRBJ2-2	TRBD2	.	TRBV2	TGTGCCAGCAGTGGGCTAGCGGGAGCCGGGGAGCTGTTTTTT	CASSGLAGAGELFF
TRBJ2-7	TRBD2	many	TRBV20-1	TGCAGTGCTAGAGATCCTTCCCAGCGGGGGTGGTACGAGCAGTACTTC	CSARDPSQRGWYEQYF
TRBJ2-3	.	.	TRBV10-3	TGTGCCATCAGTGGGCCCCCACCACCGACAGTAGGGGACACAGATACGCAGTATTTT	CAISGPPPPTVGDTDTQYF
TRBJ1-6	TRBD1	once	TRBV12-3/TRBV12-4	TGTGCCAGCAGTTTAGACCAGGGGGCTAATTCACCCCTCCACTTT	CASSLDQGANSPLHF
TRBJ2-7	TRBD2	few	TRBV20-1	TGCAGTGCTACCCTACGTGCGGGAGGTACCTACGAGCAGTACTTC	CSATLRAGGTYEQYF
TRBJ2-5	.	many	TRBV7-6	TGTGCCAGCAGCTTATGGGCCGAGACCCAGTACTTC	CASSLWAETQYF
TRBJ1-2	.	many	TRBV29-1	TGCAGCGTTGAACTGGTCCGGGGGAATGGCTACACCTTC	CSVELVRGNGYTF
TRBJ2-3	.	.	TRBV11-2	TGTGCCAGCAGATCCGGGATCACCCCAGGGACGCAGTATTTT	CASRSGITPGTQYF
TRBJ1-4	.	.	TRBV5-6	TGTGCCAGCAGCTTCTCGGATGCTAATGAAAAACTGTTTTTT	CASSFSDANEKLFF
TRBJ2-7	TRBD1	few	TRBV19	TGTGCCAGTAGCCCCGGGACAGGGTATTCCTACGAGCAGTACTTC	CASSPGTGYSYEQYF
TRBJ1-1	.	few	TRBV4-1	TGCGCCAGCAGCCAAGGTGTGGTAGGGACTGAAGCTTTCTTT	CASSQGVVGTEAFF
TRBJ1-5	.	.	TRBV7-8	TGTGCCAGCAGCTTAGTTTCCAGCCGTAGCAATCAGCCCCAGCATTTT	CASSLVSSRSNQPQHF
TRBJ2-3	TRBD1	many	TRBV12-3/TRBV12-4	TGTGCCAGCAGTTCCGGACAGGGCACAGATACGCAGTATTTT	CASSSGQGTDTQYF
TRBJ1-4	.	many	TRBV20-1	TGCAGTGCTAGAGATCCTGGGGGCCCTAATGAAAAACTGTTTTTT	CSARDPGGPNEKLFF
TRBJ1-2	.	.	TRBV19	TGTGCCAGTAGTCCTCAGGGGCTTAACTATGGCTACACCTTC	CASSPQGLNYGYTF
TRBJ2-7	.	.	TRBV3-1	TGTGCCAGCAGCCAATTCAGGGCCGCTTCCTACGAGCAGTACTTC	CASSQFRAASYEQYF
TRBJ2-1	.	few	TRBV9	TGTGCCAGCAGCGTATCCGATGAGCAGTTCTTC	CASSVSDEQFF
TRBJ1-2	.	many	TRBV2	TGTGCCAGCAGTGAGGATTGGGGTAGCGGCTACACCTTC	CASSEDWGSGYTF